This TCR beta chain was profiled in a study of cytomegalovirus exposure and HLA in healthy donors. Overall study results and limits: A previous analysis found most TCR beta V segments productive roughly 87% or roughly 30% of the time.

Points on this clone: What it binds is not known.

Though probably carrying unrecorded immune exposures, donors were nominally healthy at sampling. Germline V lookup: CDR1 MGHRA, CDR2 YSYEKL. The CDR3 loop spans 16 amino acids. Germline trimming cut 0 bases from V and 1 base from J; bases unmatched to any gene: 5. Both 60 Vbeta primers and 13 Jbeta primers went into the PCR. Data came from immunoSEQ multiplex PCR; TCRdb stores just in-frame clones and leaves some out. This table has 75,000 to 90,000 clones, roughly 75% appearing once. This TCR was recovered from a man in his sixties in good health and CMV-seronegative. The chain carries TRBV4-1 and TRBJ1-1; 7 nucleotides agree with TRBD1. Material: PBMCs. DNA of the CDR3: TGCGCCAGCAGCCAAGAACGAGGGGGCAGGAACACTGAAGCTTTCTTT. Protein: CASSQERGGRNTEAFF.